This T cell receptor (beta chain) is from a study of T cell repertoires in cytomegalovirus infection. Study information: In public TCR beta signatures, there were indications of both CMV infection and matching HLA type. Notes on the study in general: HLA-C-restricted CMV-specific TCR beta clonotypes were dominant in the ex vivo response.

The CDR3 loop spans 14 amino acids. V was cut by 2 bases and J by 6 bases, with 11 bases left in between. CDR1 SGHTA and CDR2 FQGNSA come from the germline V gene. TCRdb analysed the reads with MiXCR anew, one entry per CDR3 protein. The sample carries more than 400,000 distinct CDR3 sequences, less than 30% recorded once. The sample holds many counts of this clonotype. Its antigen is as yet unknown. Sequenced: PBMCs. The rearrangement joins TRBV7-2 to TRBJ1-5; a weak D match, TRBD1 (5 bases). The source is a human donor in good health (CMV status not recorded). Some clones in this sample may be carry-over from other donors' samples. In nucleotides, the CDR3 is TGTGCCAGCAGCTTAATGTGGGGGGGTCAGCCCCAGCATTTT. It yields the protein CASSLMWGGQPQHF.